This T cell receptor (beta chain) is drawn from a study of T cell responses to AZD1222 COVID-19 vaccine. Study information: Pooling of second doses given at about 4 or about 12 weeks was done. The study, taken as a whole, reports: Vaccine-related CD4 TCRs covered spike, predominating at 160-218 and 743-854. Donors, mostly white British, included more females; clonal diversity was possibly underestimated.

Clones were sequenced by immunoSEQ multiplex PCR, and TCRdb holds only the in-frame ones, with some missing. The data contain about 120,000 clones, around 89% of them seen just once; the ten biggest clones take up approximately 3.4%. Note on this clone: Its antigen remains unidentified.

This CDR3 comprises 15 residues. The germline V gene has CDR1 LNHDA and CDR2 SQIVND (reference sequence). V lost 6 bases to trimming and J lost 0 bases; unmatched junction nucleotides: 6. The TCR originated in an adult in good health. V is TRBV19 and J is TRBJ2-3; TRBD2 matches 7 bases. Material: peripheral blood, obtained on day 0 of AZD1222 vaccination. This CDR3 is CASSPGGRSTDTQYF. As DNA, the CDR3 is TGTGCCAGTAGCCCCGGGGGGAGAAGCACAGATACGCAGTATTTT.